These T cell receptor beta chains were read from a single sample in a study of patients and donors after allogeneic stem cell transplantation. TCRdb re-analysed the RT-PCR reads in MiXCR, keeping a single row per CDR3 protein. The data hold about a million distinct CDR3 sequences, with roughly 18% observed a single time. Source material: blood, either unsorted or a sorted T cell fraction (not recorded which). The receptors derive from a human donor who was either an allogeneic HSCT recipient or a stem cell or donor lymphocyte infusion donor (not recorded which). It is not recorded whose cells these are; they may come from a transplant donor. Both conserved end residues are part of each CDR3.

J: TRBJ2-7; V: TRBV7-9; CDR3: CASSFQPGQPSYEQYF
J: TRBJ1-6; V: TRBV20-1; CDR3: CSANPGPHYNSPLHF
J: TRBJ2-2; V: TRBV7-9; CDR3: CASSSLAGHLTGELFF
J: TRBJ1-4; V: TRBV3-1; CDR3: CASSQERHGKLFF
J: TRBJ2-3; V: TRBV5-6; CDR3: CASSLYAGGRTDTQYF
J: TRBJ1-6; V: TRBV3-1; CDR3: CASSQQWDNSPLHF
J: TRBJ2-2; V: TRBV4-3; CDR3: CASSQDTPLAGYTGELFF
J: TRBJ2-1; V: TRBV6-5; CDR3: CASSYVPHNEQFF
J: TRBJ1-1; V: TRBV7-2; CDR3: CASSLQIMNTEAFF
J: TRBJ2-3; V: TRBV6-5; CDR3: CASSYREWGVDTQYF
J: TRBJ2-1; V: TRBV7-9; CDR3: CASSLGRGHYNEQFF
J: TRBJ2-3; V: TRBV7-8; CDR3: CASSTQQGAHSTDTQYF
J: TRBJ2-5; V: TRBV20-1; CDR3: CSASRQIQETQYF
J: TRBJ2-1; V: TRBV4-3; CDR3: CASSRYTGDEQFF
J: TRBJ1-5; V: TRBV6-1; CDR3: CASGAVSHSNQPQHF
J: TRBJ1-6; V: TRBV27; CDR3: CASSSVQGAYSPLHF
J: TRBJ2-7; V: TRBV27; CDR3: CASSLRSGLAYEQYF
J: TRBJ2-7; V: TRBV12-3/TRBV12-4; CDR3: CASSLGTFQYF
J: TRBJ2-7; V: TRBV5-5; CDR3: CASSAQGFSYEQYF
J: TRBJ2-3; V: TRBV6-1; CDR3: CASSSTGRGDTQYF
J: TRBJ2-7; V: TRBV11-3; CDR3: CASVGSSYEQYF
J: TRBJ2-7; V: TRBV7-3; CDR3: CASSLKPGGGHEQYF
J: TRBJ2-2; V: TRBV4-3; CDR3: CASSQEGGPGELFF
J: TRBJ1-2; V: TRBV12-3/TRBV12-4; CDR3: CASRVGQGSGYTF
J: TRBJ1-5; V: TRBV12-3/TRBV12-4; CDR3: CASTQGNFLNQPQHF
J: TRBJ2-5; V: TRBV6-4; CDR3: CASPKREGEETQYF
J: TRBJ1-5; V: TRBV12-3/TRBV12-4; CDR3: CASSFGGPEQPQHF
J: TRBJ2-3; V: TRBV28; CDR3: CASRIPGRGPDTQYF
J: TRBJ1-2; V: TRBV28; CDR3: CASSTIKVKRDYGYTF
J: TRBJ1-5; V: TRBV6-5; CDR3: CASSYGAGGKPQHF
J: TRBJ1-5; V: TRBV6-2/TRBV6-3; CDR3: CASTATGLSNQPQHF
J: TRBJ2-1; V: TRBV12-3/TRBV12-4; CDR3: CASSLGGDGEQFF
J: TRBJ1-1; V: TRBV29-1; CDR3: CSVEEGWTEAFF
J: TRBJ2-1; V: TRBV20-1; CDR3: CSAPNGGTGQFF
J: TRBJ2-3; V: TRBV10-3; CDR3: CAGRSTDTQYF
J: TRBJ2-1; V: TRBV6-5; CDR3: CASSFIPTSPHEQFF
J: TRBJ1-5; V: TRBV6-6; CDR3: CASSRGDQPQHF
J: TRBJ2-1; V: TRBV27; CDR3: CASLRRAGEYNEQFF
J: TRBJ1-2; V: TRBV12-3/TRBV12-4; CDR3: CASSVTGLYGYTF
J: TRBJ1-5; V: TRBV6-2/TRBV6-3; CDR3: CASSYWPFDQPQHF
J: TRBJ1-1; V: TRBV27; CDR3: CASSLPDRRTEAFF
J: TRBJ2-5; V: TRBV11-2; CDR3: CASSSHRPFRSRKIQETQYF
J: TRBJ2-1; V: TRBV7-7; CDR3: CASSLFHRRLDSYNEQFF
J: TRBJ2-7; V: TRBV12-3/TRBV12-4; CDR3: CASSLGGRVSEQYF
J: TRBJ2-5; V: TRBV5-6; CDR3: CASSLVRYQETQYF
J: TRBJ2-7; V: TRBV12-3/TRBV12-4; CDR3: CASSFIRDHEQYF
J: TRBJ2-2; V: TRBV20-1; CDR3: CSARDIAGGHNTGELFF
J: TRBJ2-1; V: TRBV29-1; CDR3: CSVLAGGLSSYNEQFF
J: TRBJ2-3; V: TRBV7-2; CDR3: CASSLVGGPSTDTQYF
J: TRBJ2-7; V: TRBV2; CDR3: CASSDFSAGSSYEQYF
J: TRBJ1-1; V: TRBV19; CDR3: CASSIQGGGTEAFF
J: TRBJ1-3; V: TRBV12-3/TRBV12-4; CDR3: CASSDDGTSGNTIYF
J: TRBJ1-4; V: TRBV30; CDR3: CAWTLSRDSGEKLFF
J: TRBJ1-4; V: TRBV10-3; CDR3: CAISELGRGIPATNEKLFF
J: TRBJ1-2; V: TRBV6-1; CDR3: CASSEFGLSYGYTF